These 32 T cell receptor beta chains were all obtained from the same sample, sequenced in a study of OX40 agonist ivuxolimab in advanced cancers. Some clones are missing from TCRdb's copy, which holds only in-frame ones; the method was immunoSEQ multiplex PCR. This table holds roughly 41,000 clones, about 82% found once. The starting material was CD4+ or CD8+ T cells sorted from blood, obtained in a trial of the OX40 agonist ivuxolimab. The receptors here all came from an adult with an advanced solid tumor such as melanoma, head and neck, liver or kidney cancer.

The chain employs TRBV6-4 and TRBJ2-7; possible D gene TRBD1, 6 bases. Germline V gives CDR1 MRHNA, CDR2 SNTAGT. The CDR3 is made up of 14 amino acids. V was shortened by 6 bases and J by 0 bases, with 12 bases between the two germline ends. CDR3 region: CASRTTGRSYEQYF. In DNA, the CDR3 is TGTGCCAGCAGAACCACAGGGCGCTCCTACGAGCAGTACTTC.

The chain combines TRBV7-3 with TRBJ2-2, with no clear D. V shed 1 base and J shed 0 bases, with 12 bases lying between them. Germline-derived CDR1 and CDR2 are SGHTA and FQGTGA. This CDR3 is built from 17 residues. The CDR3 spells CASSLNGLGSNTGELFF. CDR3 sequence (DNA): TGTGCCAGCAGCTTAAACGGCCTGGGATCGAACACCGGGGAGCTGTTTTTT. The variable domain in full, completed from reference TRBV7-3 and TRBJ2-2, reads GAGVSQTPSNKVTEKGKYVELRCDPISGHTALYWYRQSLGQGPEFLIYFQGTGAADDSGLPNDRFFAVRPEGSVSTLKIQRTERGDSAVYLCASSLNGLGSNTGELFFGEGSRLTVL.

Comments on this clone: At the DNA level, this CDR3 is encoded by other sequences in the same sample as well. This chain connects TRBV2 to TRBJ2-5, with a tentative D call TRBD1 (5 bases). Trimming shortened V by 8 bases and J by 2 bases, and 9 bases separated the two germline ends. The germline V gene encodes CDR1 SNHLY and CDR2 FYNNEI. This CDR3 contains 12 residues. The CDR3 region is CASGALQETQYF. The CDR3 region has the DNA TGTGCCAGCGGGGCATTACAAGAGACCCAGTACTTC.

The chain links TRBV5-6 to TRBJ2-2, with no clear D. CDR3 length: 15 residues. V was shortened by 0 bases and J by 5 bases, with 11 bases between the two germline ends. CDR1 and CDR2 (germline): SGHDT, YYEEEE. The CDR3 protein is CASSLGRATTGELFF. CDR3 bases: TGTGCCAGCAGCTTGGGTAGGGCAACTACCGGGGAGCTGTTTTTT.

This clone was seen once. The gene calls are TRBV27 and TRBJ2-3, with TRBD2 matching 10 bases. Germline V gene lookup returns CDR1 MNHEY and CDR2 SMNVEV (reference sequence). V was clipped by 5 bases and J by 2 bases; unmatched bases: 10. There are 17 residues in the CDR3. CDR3 sequence reads: CASSPHRLAGPTDTQYF. The CDR3, as DNA: TGTGCCAGCAGTCCTCACCGACTAGCGGGCCCCACAGATACGCAGTATTTT.

The V call is TRBV11-2, the J call TRBJ1-4, with D possibly being TRBD1 (6 bases). This CDR3 comprises 13 residues. Germline V CDR1 and CDR2: SGHAT, FQNNGV. V shed 0 bases and J shed 15 bases, with 14 bases lying between them. The CDR3 spells CASSLEEGEAVFF. CDR3 coding DNA: TGTGCCAGCAGCTTAGAAGAGGGGGAGGCGGTGTTTTTT.

V and J are TRBV7-9 and TRBJ2-1, with 9 bases identical to TRBD1. With 5 bases clipped from V and 10 bases from J, the junction kept 6 bases outside the gene matches. There are 13 residues in the CDR3. Germline values: CDR1 SEHNR, CDR2 FQNEAQ (reference sequence). Written as DNA, the CDR3 is TGTGCCAGCAGCCGGGGACAGGGCGGAGAGCAGTTCTTC. Protein product: CASSRGQGGEQFF.

The rearrangement uses TRBV11-2 and TRBJ2-5, with 15 bases identical to TRBD2. The CDR3 extends over 17 amino acids. Germline V gene lookup returns CDR1 SGHAT and CDR2 FQNNGV. J gave up 5 bases and V 5 bases, and 9 bases lay outside the gene matches. CDR3 amino acids: CASSRGTSGGSGETQYF. The CDR3 DNA sequence: TGTGCCAGCAGCCGCGGGACTAGCGGGGGGTCGGGGGAGACCCAGTACTTC. The variable domain in full, with the rest retrieved from reference TRBV11-2 and TRBJ2-5, is EAGVAQSPRYKIIEKRQSVAFWCNPISGHATLYWYQQILGQGPKLLIQFQNNGVVDDSQLPKDRFSAERLKGVDSTLKIQPAKLEDSAVYLCASSRGTSGGSGETQYFGPGTRLLVL.

J is TRBJ1-5 and V is TRBV6-6, with a tentative D call TRBD1 (6 bases). Trimming removed 6 bases at V and 2 bases at J, with 11 bases between. The CDR3 totals 14 residues. Germline CDR1 and CDR2: MNHNY and SVGAGI (reference sequence). The CDR3: CASRGPGGNQPQHF. The CDR3 coding sequence is TGTGCCAGCAGAGGACCAGGGGGCAATCAGCCCCAGCATTTT.

This chain uses TRBV7-2 with TRBJ2-7; 10 bases fit TRBD1. Trimming cost V 7 bases and J 0 bases; bases outside gene matches: 3. The CDR3 covers 14 residues. Per the germline V gene, CDR1 is SGHTA and CDR2 is FQGNSA. The DNA of the CDR3 is TGTGCCAGCAAGGGACAGGGGAGCTCCTACGAGCAGTACTTC. As protein: CASKGQGSSYEQYF.

The CDR3 loop reads CAWSAGQNYGYTF. The CDR3 DNA sequence: TGTGCCTGGAGTGCGGGACAGAATTATGGCTACACCTTC. V gene TRBV30 combines with J gene TRBJ1-2, with 7 bases matching TRBD1. V was clipped by 1 base and J by 5 bases; unmatched bases: 4. This CDR3 is built from 13 residues. Germline values: CDR1 GTSNPN, CDR2 SVGIG (reference sequence). The complete variable domain, with remaining parts taken from reference TRBV30 and TRBJ1-2, reads SQTIHQWPATLVQPVGSPLSLECTVEGTSNPNLYWYRQAAGRGLQLLFYSVGIGQISSEVPQNLSASRPQDRQFILSSKKLLLSDSGFYLCAWSAGQNYGYTFGSGTRLTVV.

The chain combines TRBV5-1 with TRBJ1-1; TRBD1 agrees at 9 bases. The ends lost 3 bases at V and 4 bases at J; junction bases unmatched: 7. Germline CDR1 SGHRS, CDR2 YFSETQ. The length of the CDR3 is 15 residues. The DNA of the CDR3 is TGCGCCAGCAGCTCGGGGACAGGGAGGGTCACTGAAGCTTTCTTT. It is translated as CASSSGTGRVTEAFF.

This clone has only a few counts. The chain carries TRBV12-5 and TRBJ2-2; TRBD2 might be the D (5 bases). In germline, CDR1 is LGHNT, CDR2 FRNRAP. With 6 bases removed from V and 6 bases from J, the gap between germline ends came to 8 bases. The CDR3 is made up of 12 amino acids. CDR3 residues: CASGQEAGELFF. CDR3 DNA: TGTGCTAGTGGGCAGGAGGCCGGGGAGCTGTTTTTT. Complete variable domain (other parts from reference TRBV12-5 and TRBJ2-2): DARVTQTPRHKVTEMGQEVTMRCQPILGHNTVFWYRQTMMQGLELLAYFRNRAPLDDSGMPKDRFSAEMPDATLATLKIQPSEPRDSAVYFCASGQEAGELFFGEGSRLTVL.

This sequence joins TRBV5-1 and TRBJ1-3; 11 nucleotides agree with TRBD1. Trimming at V came to 4 bases and at J to 4 bases, leaving 7 bases not matched to a gene. Germline values: CDR1 SGHRS, CDR2 YFSETQ. The CDR3 has 16 amino acids. The DNA for the CDR3 is TGCGCCAGCAGCCCAGGACAGGGGGCCTCAGGAAACACCATATATTTT. Translating it yields CASSPGQGASGNTIYF.

The CDR3: CASSLRWISTDTQYF. In DNA, the CDR3 is TGTGCCAGCAGCTTGCGGTGGATAAGCACAGATACGCAGTATTTT. The chain carries TRBV5-6 and TRBJ2-3; D unresolved. The CDR3 spans 15 residues. The V end was cut by 1 base, the J end by 0 bases, with 9 bases between. Germline V CDR1 and CDR2: SGHDT, YYEEEE.

The table lists this clone with a few counts. The chain links TRBV14 to TRBJ1-1; D remains unclear. CDR1 is SGHDN, CDR2 FVKESK, per germline. V was shortened by 1 base and J by 6 bases, with 9 bases between the two germline ends. This CDR3 is built from 13 residues. CDR3 in amino acids: CASSQGKGSEAFF. The CDR3 nucleotides read TGTGCCAGCAGCCAAGGGAAGGGTTCTGAAGCTTTCTTT.

V gene TRBV7-2 combines with J gene TRBJ2-7; no firm D call. This CDR3 comprises 13 residues. Between the trimmed V and J ends, which lost 0 bases and 6 bases, there was a span of 9 bases. CDR1 and CDR2 (germline): SGHTA, FQGNSA. The CDR3 nucleotides read TGTGCCAGCAGCTTAGCGACTCGTGGCGAGCAGTACTTC. Amino acid sequence: CASSLATRGEQYF.

There are a few counts of this clone. This rearrangement joins TRBV6-5 to TRBJ1-2, with D hard to call. V was shortened by 4 bases and J by 4 bases, with 10 bases between the two germline ends. Germline CDR1 reads MNHEY; CDR2 reads SVGAGI. The CDR3 runs to 13 residues. The CDR3 spells CASSSRTSYGYTF. The CDR3 region has the DNA TGTGCCAGCAGTTCCAGAACCTCCTATGGCTACACCTTC.

The chain recombines TRBV4-2 with TRBJ2-1; the D is unclear. Germline V gene sequence: CDR1 LGHNA, CDR2 YNFKEQ. The CDR3 has 16 residues. With 1 base removed from V and 4 bases from J, the gap between germline ends came to 14 bases. Here the CDR3 reads CASSQAGGKGYNEQFF. As DNA, the CDR3 is TGTGCCAGCAGCCAAGCTGGCGGTAAAGGGTACAATGAGCAGTTCTTC.

A single count supports this clone. V is TRBV11-2 and J is TRBJ1-2; a possible D gene is TRBD1 (5 bases). Germline assignment: CDR1 SGHAT and CDR2 FQNNGV. The CDR3 covers 14 residues. V gave up 6 bases and J gave up 8 bases, with 19 bases separating them. The CDR3 spells CASRRPGQGRGYTF. In nucleotides, the CDR3 is TGTGCCAGCAGACGACCTGGGCAGGGCAGAGGCTACACCTTC.

V gene TRBV4-1 combines with J gene TRBJ1-1; TRBD1 is a possible D gene (5 bases). The germline CDR1 and CDR2 sequences are MGHRA and YSYEKL. The V end was cut by 0 bases, the J end by 10 bases, with 15 bases between. The CDR3 consists of 14 residues. CDR3 in DNA: TGCGCCAGCAGCCAAGATCGGGGGTCCCTGAGAGCTTTCTTT. Protein product: CASSQDRGSLRAFF.

This chain joins TRBV25-1 and TRBJ2-5; no definite D call. CDR1 and CDR2 (germline): MGHDK, SYGVNS. Trimming cost V 3 bases and J 1 base, with 9 bases left between them. The CDR3 totals 14 residues. The DNA for the CDR3 is TGTGCCAGCAGTGAGTCAAGGGCCCAAGAGACCCAGTACTTC. Protein: CASSESRAQETQYF.

The CDR3, as DNA: TGTGCCAGCTCACCACCCAGTAGAGAAAATAACGAGCAGTACTTC. Translated: CASSPPSRENNEQYF. The V call is TRBV18, the J call TRBJ2-7; D gene uncertain. The germline V and J ends were trimmed by 0 bases and 5 bases, with 14 bases remaining between them. This CDR3 has 15 amino acids. Per the germline V gene, CDR1 is KGHSH and CDR2 is LQKENI. The whole variable domain, remainder taken from reference TRBV18 and TRBJ2-7, is NAGVMQNPRHLVRRRGQEARLRCSPMKGHSHVYWYRQLPEEGLKFMVYLQKENIIDESGMPKERFSAEFPKEGPSILRIQQVVRGDSAAYFCASSPPSRENNEQYFGPGTRLTVT.

The chain joins TRBV13 to TRBJ2-6; tentatively, D is TRBD1 or TRBD2 (7 bases each). The germline V gene encodes CDR1 PRHDT and CDR2 FYEKMQ (reference sequence). The CDR3 is 16 residues long. Trimming shortened V by 5 bases and J by 1 base, and 12 bases separated the two germline ends. The CDR3 DNA reads as TGTGCCAGCAGCCGACAGGGAGGGTCTGGGGCCAACGTCCTGACTTTC. It specifies CASSRQGGSGANVLTF.

The chain couples TRBV28 to TRBJ1-6; maybe TRBD1 (6 bases). V was clipped by 10 bases and J by 3 bases, with 13 bases between them. Germline CDR1 is MDHEN and CDR2 is SYDVKM. This CDR3 comprises 14 residues. The CDR3 spells CATAGQIYNSPLHF. CDR3 nucleotides: TGTGCCACCGCAGGACAGATCTATAATTCACCCCTCCACTTT.

The chain uses TRBV10-1 and TRBJ1-3, with 7 bases identical to TRBD1. Trimming at V came to 10 bases and at J to 3 bases, leaving 9 bases not matched to a gene. This CDR3 is 14 amino acids long. The germline V gene has CDR1 WNHNN and CDR2 SYGVQD (reference sequence). The CDR3 loop is CATSPGTVGNTIYF. The CDR3 region has the DNA TGCGCCACCTCGCCGGGGACAGTTGGAAACACCATATATTTT.

This sequence joins TRBV27 and TRBJ2-1, with 10 nucleotides matching TRBD2. The ends lost 5 bases at V and 4 bases at J; junction bases unmatched: 5. Germline V gene sequence: CDR1 MNHEY, CDR2 SMNVEV (reference sequence). This CDR3 comprises 15 residues. CDR3 nucleotide sequence: TGTGCCAGCAGTATTAGCGGGAGGAGTTACAATGAGCAGTTCTTC. Its protein is CASSISGRSYNEQFF.

There are a few counts of this clone. The V call is TRBV10-3, the J call TRBJ2-1, with D possibly called TRBD1 or TRBD2 (5 bases each). V lost 6 bases, J lost 9 bases, and 15 bases lay in between. CDR3 length: 13 residues. Germline V gene lookup returns CDR1 ENHRY and CDR2 SYGVKD. The CDR3 nucleotides are TGTGCCATCAGCCCAAAAAGGGACCGTGAGCAGTTCTTC. Residues: CAISPKRDREQFF.

This chain joins TRBV19 and TRBJ2-2, with a possible D match to TRBD2 (6 bases). Trimming took off 3 bases at V and 8 bases at J, with 13 bases between the two ends. Germline assignment: CDR1 LNHDA and CDR2 SQIVND (reference sequence). CDR3 size: 14 residues. The CDR3 DNA is TGTGCCAGTAGTATCTACGGGAGTAGGGGGGAGCTGTTTTTT. It encodes CASSIYGSRGELFF.

The chain couples TRBV5-6 to TRBJ2-7, with D possibly matching TRBD2 (5 bases). The germline V gene encodes CDR1 SGHDT and CDR2 YYEEEE. V lost 5 bases, J lost 11 bases, and 20 bases lay in between. This CDR3 spans 13 amino acids. In DNA, the CDR3 is TGTGCCAGCAGTCTCAAGGGCCCGAGAGGGAAGTACTTC. It yields the protein CASSLKGPRGKYF.

The chain couples TRBV2 to TRBJ2-3, with D hard to call. This CDR3 is built from 13 residues. In germline, CDR1 is SNHLY, CDR2 FYNNEI. V was cut by 2 bases and J by 5 bases, with 8 bases left in between. The CDR3 coding sequence is TGTGCCAGCAGTGAATTCCCGCGAGATACGCAGTATTTT. Translating it yields CASSEFPRDTQYF.

This chain uses TRBV7-3 with TRBJ2-5, with D tentatively TRBD1 (5 bases). CDR3 length equals 14 residues. V was clipped by 5 bases and J by 3 bases, with 13 bases between them. Germline CDR1 and CDR2: SGHTA and FQGTGA. CDR3 protein: CASSPSATEETQYF. In DNA, the CDR3 is TGTGCCAGCAGCCCGTCCGCGACAGAAGAGACCCAGTACTTC.